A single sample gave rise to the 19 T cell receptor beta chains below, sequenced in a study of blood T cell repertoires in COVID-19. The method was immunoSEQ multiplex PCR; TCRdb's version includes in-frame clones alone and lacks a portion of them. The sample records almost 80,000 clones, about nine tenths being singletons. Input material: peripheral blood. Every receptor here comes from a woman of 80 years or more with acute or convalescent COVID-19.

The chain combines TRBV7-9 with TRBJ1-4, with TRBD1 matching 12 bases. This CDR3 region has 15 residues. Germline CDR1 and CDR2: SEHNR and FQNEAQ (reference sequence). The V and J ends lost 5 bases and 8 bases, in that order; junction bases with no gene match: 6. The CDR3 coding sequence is TGTGCCAGCAGCCCGGGACAGGGGGCAAGGGAAAAACTGTTTTTT. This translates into CASSPGQGAREKLFF.

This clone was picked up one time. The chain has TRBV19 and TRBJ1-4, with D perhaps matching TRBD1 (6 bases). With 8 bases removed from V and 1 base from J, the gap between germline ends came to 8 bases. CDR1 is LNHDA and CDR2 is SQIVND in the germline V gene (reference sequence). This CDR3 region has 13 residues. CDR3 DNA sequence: TGTGCCAGTGGGGGCAGAACTAATGAAAAACTGTTTTTT. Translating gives CASGGRTNEKLFF.

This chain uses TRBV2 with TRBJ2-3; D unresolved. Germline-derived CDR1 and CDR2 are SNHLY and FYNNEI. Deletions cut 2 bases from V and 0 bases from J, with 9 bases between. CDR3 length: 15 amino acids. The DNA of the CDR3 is TGTGCCAGCAGTGAATCCAGTTATAGCACAGATACGCAGTATTTT. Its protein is CASSESSYSTDTQYF.

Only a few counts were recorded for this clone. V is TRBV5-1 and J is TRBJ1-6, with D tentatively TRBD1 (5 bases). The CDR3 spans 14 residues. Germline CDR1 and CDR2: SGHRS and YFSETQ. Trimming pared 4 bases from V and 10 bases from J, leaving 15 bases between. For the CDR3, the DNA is TGCGCCAGCAGCCCAGACGCGAAGGGGTCACCCCTCCACTTT. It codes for CASSPDAKGSPLHF. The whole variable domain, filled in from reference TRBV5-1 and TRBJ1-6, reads KAGVTQTPRYLIKTRGQQVTLSCSPISGHRSVSWYQQTPGQGLQFLFEYFSETQRNKGNFPGRFSGRQFSNSRSEMNVSTLELGDSALYLCASSPDAKGSPLHFGNGTRLTVT.

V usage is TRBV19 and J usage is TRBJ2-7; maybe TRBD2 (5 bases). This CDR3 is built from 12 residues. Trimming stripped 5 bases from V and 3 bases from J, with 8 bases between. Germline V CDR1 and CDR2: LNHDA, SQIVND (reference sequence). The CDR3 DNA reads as TGTGCCAGTAGTCCCGGGAACTACGAGCAGTACTTC. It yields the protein CASSPGNYEQYF.

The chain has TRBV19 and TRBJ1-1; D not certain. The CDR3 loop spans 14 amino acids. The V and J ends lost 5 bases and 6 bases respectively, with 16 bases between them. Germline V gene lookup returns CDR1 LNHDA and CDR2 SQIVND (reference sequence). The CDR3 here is CASSYLTSRAEAFF. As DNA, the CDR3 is TGTGCCAGTAGTTATTTGACATCAAGAGCTGAAGCTTTCTTT.

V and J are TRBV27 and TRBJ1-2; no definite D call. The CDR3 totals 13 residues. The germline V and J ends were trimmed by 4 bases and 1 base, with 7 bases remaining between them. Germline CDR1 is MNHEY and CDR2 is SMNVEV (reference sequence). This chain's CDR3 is CASSSTFNYGYTF. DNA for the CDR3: TGTGCCAGCAGTTCAACTTTTAACTATGGCTACACCTTC.

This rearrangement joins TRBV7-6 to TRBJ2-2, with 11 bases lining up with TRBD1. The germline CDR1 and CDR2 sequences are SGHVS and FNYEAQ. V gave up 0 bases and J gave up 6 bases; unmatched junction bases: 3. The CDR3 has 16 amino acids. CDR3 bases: TGTGCCAGCAGCTTAGCAGCGGGACAGGGGGCCGGGGAGCTGTTTTTT. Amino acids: CASSLAAGQGAGELFF.

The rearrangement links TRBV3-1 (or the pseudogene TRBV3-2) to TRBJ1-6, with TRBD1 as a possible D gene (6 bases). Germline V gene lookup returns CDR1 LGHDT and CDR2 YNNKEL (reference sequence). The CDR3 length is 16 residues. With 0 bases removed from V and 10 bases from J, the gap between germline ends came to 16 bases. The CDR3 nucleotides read TGTGCCAGCAGCCAAGACAGGGACACATCTCGGTCACCCCTCCACTTT. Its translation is CASSQDRDTSRSPLHF.

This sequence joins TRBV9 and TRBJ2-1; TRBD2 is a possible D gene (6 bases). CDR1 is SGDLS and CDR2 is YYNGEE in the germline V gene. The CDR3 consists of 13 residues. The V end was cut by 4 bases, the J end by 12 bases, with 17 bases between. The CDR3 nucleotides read TGTGCCAGCAGCCCCCCGGGACTGGATCGGCAGTTCTTC. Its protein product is CASSPPGLDRQFF. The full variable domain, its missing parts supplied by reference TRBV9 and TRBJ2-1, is DSGVTQTPKHLITATGQRVTLRCSPRSGDLSVYWYQQSLDQGLQFLIQYYNGEERAKGNILERFSAQQFPDLHSELNLSSLELGDSALYFCASSPPGLDRQFFGPGTRLTVL.

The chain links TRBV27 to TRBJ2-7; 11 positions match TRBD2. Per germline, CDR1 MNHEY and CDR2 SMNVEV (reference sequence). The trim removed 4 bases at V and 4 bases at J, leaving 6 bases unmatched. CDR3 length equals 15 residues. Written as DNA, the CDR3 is TGTGCCAGCAGTTCCCGGACTAGCGGGCTTTACGAGCAGTACTTC. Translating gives CASSSRTSGLYEQYF.

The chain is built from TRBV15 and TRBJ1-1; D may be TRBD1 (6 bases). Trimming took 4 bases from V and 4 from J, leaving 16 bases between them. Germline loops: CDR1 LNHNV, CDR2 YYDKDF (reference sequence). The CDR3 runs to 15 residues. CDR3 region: CATSKGEGVFTEAFF. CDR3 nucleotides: TGTGCCACCAGCAAGGGCGAGGGGGTTTTCACTGAAGCTTTCTTT. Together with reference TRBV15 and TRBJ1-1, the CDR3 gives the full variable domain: DAMVIQNPRYQVTQFGKPVTLSCSQTLNHNVMYWYQQKSSQAPKLLFHYYDKDFNNEADTPDNFQSRRPNTSFCFLDIRSPGLGDTAMYLCATSKGEGVFTEAFFGQGTRLTVV.

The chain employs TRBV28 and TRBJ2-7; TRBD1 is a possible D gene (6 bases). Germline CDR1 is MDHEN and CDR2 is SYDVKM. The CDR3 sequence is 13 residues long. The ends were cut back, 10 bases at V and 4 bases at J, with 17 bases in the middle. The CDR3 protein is CATQPGQKYEQYF. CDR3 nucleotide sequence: TGTGCCACACAACCGGGACAAAAATACGAGCAGTACTTC.

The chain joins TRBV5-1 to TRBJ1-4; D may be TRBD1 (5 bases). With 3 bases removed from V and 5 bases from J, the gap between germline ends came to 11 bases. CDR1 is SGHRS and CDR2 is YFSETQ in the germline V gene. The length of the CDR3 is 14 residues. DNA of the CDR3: TGCGCCAGCAGCTCCCACGGGGGAAATGAAAAACTGTTTTTT. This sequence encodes CASSSHGGNEKLFF.

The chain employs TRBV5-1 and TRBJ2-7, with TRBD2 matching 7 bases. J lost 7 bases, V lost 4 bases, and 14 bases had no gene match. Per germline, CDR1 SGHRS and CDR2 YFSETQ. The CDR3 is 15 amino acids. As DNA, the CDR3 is TGCGCCAGCAGCCGAGGGGCGGGAGACCTCCGAGAGCAGTACTTC. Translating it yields CASSRGAGDLREQYF.

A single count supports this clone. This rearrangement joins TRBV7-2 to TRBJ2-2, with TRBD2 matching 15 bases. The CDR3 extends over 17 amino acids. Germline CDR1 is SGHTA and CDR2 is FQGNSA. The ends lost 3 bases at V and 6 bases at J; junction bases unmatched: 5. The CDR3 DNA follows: TGTGCCAGCAGCTTCGGACTAGCGGGGGGGCGATCCGGGGAGCTGTTTTTT. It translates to CASSFGLAGGRSGELFF.

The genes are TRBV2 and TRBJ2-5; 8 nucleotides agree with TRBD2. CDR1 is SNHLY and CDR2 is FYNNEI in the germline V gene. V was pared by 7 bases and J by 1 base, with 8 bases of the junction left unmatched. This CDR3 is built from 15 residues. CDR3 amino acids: CASKESSGVQETQYF. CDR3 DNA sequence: TGTGCCAGCAAGGAAAGTAGCGGGGTCCAAGAGACCCAGTACTTC.

The CDR3 region has the DNA TGTGCCAGCAGCACCACGGCTGGAAACACCATATATTTT. Amino acid sequence: CASSTTAGNTIYF. This sequence joins TRBV7-3 and TRBJ1-3; D ambiguous. This CDR3 is built from 13 residues. V lost 5 bases and J 2 bases, leaving 7 bases between the germline ends. Germline V CDR1 and CDR2: SGHTA, FQGTGA.

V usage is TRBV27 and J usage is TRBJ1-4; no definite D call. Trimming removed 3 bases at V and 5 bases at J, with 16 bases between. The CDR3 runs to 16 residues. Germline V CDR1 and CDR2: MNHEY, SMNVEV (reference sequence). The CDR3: CASSLNRGGGNEKLFF. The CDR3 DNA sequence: TGTGCCAGCAGTTTGAACCGGGGAGGTGGGAATGAAAAACTGTTTTTT.